These 3 T cell receptor beta chains share one sample of origin, sequenced in a study of T cell responses to AZD1222 COVID-19 vaccine. Assay: immunoSEQ multiplex PCR; the TCRdb copy retains only in-frame clones and omits some. The sample records 100,000 to 150,000 clones, over 85% being singletons. Specimen: peripheral blood, collected on day 0 of AZD1222 vaccination. Receptors originate from an adult in good health.

The chain joins TRBV19 to TRBJ1-2; D is unresolved. CDR1 and CDR2 (germline): LNHDA, SQIVND (reference sequence). CDR3 length: 13 amino acids. Trimming took 0 bases from V and 7 from J, leaving 9 bases between them. Here the CDR3 reads CASSIEGSAGYTF. The CDR3 DNA is TGTGCCAGTAGTATAGAAGGGTCAGCTGGCTACACCTTC.

CDR3 loop: CASSLSPTGDPTKNIQYF. DNA of the CDR3: TGTGCCAGCAGTTTATCCCCCACAGGGGATCCAACCAAAAACATTCAGTACTTC. V usage is TRBV28 and J usage is TRBJ2-4; TRBD1 agrees at 7 bases. The length of the CDR3 is 18 residues. The junction had 11 bases not matched to a gene; V was cut back by 1 base and J by 2 bases. In germline, CDR1 is MDHEN, CDR2 SYDVKM.

The sample holds one count of this clone. This rearrangement joins TRBV5-5 to TRBJ1-2, with unresolved D. CDR3 length equals 16 residues. Between the trimmed V and J ends, which lost 2 bases and 6 bases, there was a span of 20 bases. The V gene's germline CDR1 is SGHKS and CDR2 YYEKEE (reference sequence). This CDR3 is CASSLSMQVPLDGYTF. CDR3 DNA: TGTGCCAGCAGCTTAAGTATGCAGGTGCCTCTGGATGGCTACACCTTC.